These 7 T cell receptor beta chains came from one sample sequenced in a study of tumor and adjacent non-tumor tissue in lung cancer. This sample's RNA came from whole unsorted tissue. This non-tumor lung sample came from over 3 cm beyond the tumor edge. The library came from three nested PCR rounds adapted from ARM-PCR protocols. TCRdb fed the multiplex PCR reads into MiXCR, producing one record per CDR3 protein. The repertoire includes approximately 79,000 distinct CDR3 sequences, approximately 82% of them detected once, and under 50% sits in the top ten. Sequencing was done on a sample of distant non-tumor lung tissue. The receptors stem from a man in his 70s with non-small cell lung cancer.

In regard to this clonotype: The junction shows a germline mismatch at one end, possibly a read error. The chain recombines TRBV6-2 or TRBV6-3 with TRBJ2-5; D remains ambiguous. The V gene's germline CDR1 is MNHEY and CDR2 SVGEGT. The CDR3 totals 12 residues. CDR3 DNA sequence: TGTGCCAGTAGTTCCCAACTTAAGACCCAGCACTTC. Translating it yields CASSSQLKTQHF.

The CDR3 DNA reads as TGTGCCTGGAGTTCGGGACCCCGCTACGAGCAGTACTTC. Protein: CAWSSGPRYEQYF. V and J are TRBV30 and TRBJ2-7; TRBD1 or TRBD2 may be the D gene (5 bases each). The CDR3 is 13 amino acids. V lost 2 bases, J lost 3 bases, and 11 bases lay in between. Germline assignment: CDR1 GTSNPN and CDR2 SVGIG (reference sequence).

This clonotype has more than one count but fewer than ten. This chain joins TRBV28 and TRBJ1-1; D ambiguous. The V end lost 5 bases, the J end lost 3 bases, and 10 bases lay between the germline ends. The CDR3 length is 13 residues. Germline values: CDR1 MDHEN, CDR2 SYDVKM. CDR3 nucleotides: TGTGCCAGCAGTCCCACCAGGTACACTGAAGCTTTCTTT. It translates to CASSPTRYTEAFF.

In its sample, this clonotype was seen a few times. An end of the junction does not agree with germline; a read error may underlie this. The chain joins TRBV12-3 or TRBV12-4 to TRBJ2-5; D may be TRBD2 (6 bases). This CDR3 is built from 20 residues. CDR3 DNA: TGTGCTAGCAGAAAAGGCGACCACCCGACTAGTGGGCTTCCCCAGGAGACCCAGTACTTC. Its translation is CASRKGDHPTSGLPQETQYF.

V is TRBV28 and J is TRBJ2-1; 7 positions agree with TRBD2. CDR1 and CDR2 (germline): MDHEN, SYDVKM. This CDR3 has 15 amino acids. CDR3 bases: TGTACCACCCTTCGCGGCGGGAGCTCCTACAATGAGCAGTTCTTC. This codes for CTTLRGGSSYNEQFF.

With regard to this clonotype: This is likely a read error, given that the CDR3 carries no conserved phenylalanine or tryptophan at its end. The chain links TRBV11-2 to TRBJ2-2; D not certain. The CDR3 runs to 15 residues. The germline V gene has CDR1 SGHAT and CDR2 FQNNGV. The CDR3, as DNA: TGTACCAGCAGCTTAGATTTGGTAAAGACCGGGGAGCTGTTTATT. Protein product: CTSSLDLVKTGELFI.

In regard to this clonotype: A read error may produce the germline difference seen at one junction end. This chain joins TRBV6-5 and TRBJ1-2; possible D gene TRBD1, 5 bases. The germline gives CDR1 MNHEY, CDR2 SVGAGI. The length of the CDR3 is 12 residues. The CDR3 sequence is CTSWGGGHCYTF. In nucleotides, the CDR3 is TGTACCAGCTGGGGGGGTGGCCATTGCTACACCTTC.